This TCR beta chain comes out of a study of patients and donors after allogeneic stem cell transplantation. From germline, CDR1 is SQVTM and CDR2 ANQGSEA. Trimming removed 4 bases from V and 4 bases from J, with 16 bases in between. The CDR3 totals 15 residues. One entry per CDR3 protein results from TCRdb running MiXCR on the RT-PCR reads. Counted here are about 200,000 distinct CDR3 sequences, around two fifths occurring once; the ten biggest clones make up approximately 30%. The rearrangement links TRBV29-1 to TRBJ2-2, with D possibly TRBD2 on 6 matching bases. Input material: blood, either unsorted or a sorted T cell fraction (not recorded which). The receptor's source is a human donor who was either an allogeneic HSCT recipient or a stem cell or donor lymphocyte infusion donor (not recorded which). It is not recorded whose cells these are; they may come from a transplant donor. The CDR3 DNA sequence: TGCAGCGTTGTACGTGCGGGAAGGTTCACCGGGGAGCTGTTTTTT. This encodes CSVVRAGRFTGELFF.